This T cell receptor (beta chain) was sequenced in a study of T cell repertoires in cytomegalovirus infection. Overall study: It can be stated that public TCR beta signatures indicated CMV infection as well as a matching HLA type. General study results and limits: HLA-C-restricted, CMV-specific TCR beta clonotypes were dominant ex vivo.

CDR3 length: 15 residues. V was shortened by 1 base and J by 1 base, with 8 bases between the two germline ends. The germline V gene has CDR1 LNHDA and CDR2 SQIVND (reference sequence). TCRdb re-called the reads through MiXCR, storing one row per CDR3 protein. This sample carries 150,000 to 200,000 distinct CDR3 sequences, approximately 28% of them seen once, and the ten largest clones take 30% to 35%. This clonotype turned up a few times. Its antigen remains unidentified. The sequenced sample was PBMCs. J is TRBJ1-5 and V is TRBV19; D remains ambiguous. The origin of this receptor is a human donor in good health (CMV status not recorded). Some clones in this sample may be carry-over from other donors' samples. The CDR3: CASSIGAVSNQPQHF. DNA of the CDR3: TGTGCCAGTAGTATAGGGGCTGTGAGCAATCAGCCCCAGCATTTT.